The 25 T cell receptor beta chains listed next were all sequenced from one sample in a study of blood T cell repertoires in COVID-19. Assay: immunoSEQ multiplex PCR; the TCRdb copy retains only in-frame clones and omits some. The sample lists 110,000 or so clones, 85% occurring once. The specimen sequenced was peripheral blood. These TCRs come from a human donor in a cohort sampled during active COVID-19.

This clone was detected a few times. Other nucleotide sequences in the sample specify the same CDR3. The chain carries TRBV11-3 and TRBJ2-1; 12 nucleotides line up with TRBD2. V dropped 1 base and J dropped 4; count of bases not matched to a gene: 2. Per the germline V gene, CDR1 is SGHNT and CDR2 is YENEEA. This CDR3 contains 16 residues. CDR3 protein: CASSLGTSGVYNEQFF. In DNA, the CDR3 is TGTGCCAGCAGCTTAGGGACTAGCGGGGTGTACAATGAGCAGTTCTTC.

This chain connects TRBV7-2 to TRBJ1-4; 10 positions agree with TRBD1. CDR1 and CDR2 (germline): SGHTA, FQGNSA. This CDR3 comprises 15 residues. After removal of 4 bases from V and 8 bases from J, the junction contained 7 bases not matched to a gene. DNA for the CDR3: TGTGCCAGCAGCTCGGGGGGACAGGGGAGGGAAAAACTGTTTTTT. The encoded protein is CASSSGGQGREKLFF.

The V gene is TRBV6-6, the J gene TRBJ1-5, with D possibly matching TRBD1 (5 bases). Trimming left V 0 bases short and J 5 bases short, with 8 bases between. Per the germline V gene, CDR1 is MNHNY and CDR2 is SVGAGI (reference sequence). There are 14 residues in the CDR3. CDR3 loop: CASSYSGEDQPQHF. In DNA form, the CDR3 reads TGTGCCAGCAGTTACTCGGGGGAGGATCAGCCCCAGCATTTT.

This chain joins TRBV3-1 (or the pseudogene TRBV3-2) and TRBJ2-3, with 12 nucleotides matching TRBD2. This CDR3 spans 15 amino acids. Germline lookup yields CDR1 LGHDT and CDR2 YNNKEL (reference sequence). V trimming: 8 bases; J trimming: 4 bases; junction bases outside the gene matches: 7. CDR3 nucleotide sequence: TGTGCCAGCGGAAGGACTAGCGGGATCCCAGATACGCAGTATTTT. The encoded protein is CASGRTSGIPDTQYF.

This clone was detected once. The chain has TRBV12-3 or TRBV12-4 and TRBJ2-2; a weak D match, TRBD1 (6 bases). Between the trimmed V and J ends, which lost 5 bases and 9 bases, there was a span of 13 bases. The length of the CDR3 is 13 residues. DNA of the CDR3: TGTGCCAGCAGTCCCACAGGGCCGAGGGAGCTGTTTTTT. Translation gives CASSPTGPRELFF.

The table lists this clone with a few counts. The rearrangement joins TRBV11-2 to TRBJ1-2, with 9 bases matching TRBD1. This CDR3 has 14 amino acids. Germline V gene lookup returns CDR1 SGHAT and CDR2 FQNNGV. J gave up 5 bases and V 4 bases, and 5 bases lay outside the gene matches. The CDR3, as DNA: TGTGCCAGCAGCTCGGACAGGGGTTGGTATGGCTACACCTTC. Protein: CASSSDRGWYGYTF.

J is TRBJ2-7 and V is TRBV6-1, with D possibly being TRBD1 (5 bases). The CDR3 contains 14 residues. The germline V gene encodes CDR1 MNHNS and CDR2 SASEGT. V was clipped by 0 bases and J by 3 bases, with 9 bases between them. The CDR3 region is CASSEASTVYEQYF. The CDR3 DNA reads as TGTGCCAGCAGTGAAGCTTCGACAGTCTACGAGCAGTACTTC.

The chain is built from TRBV5-1 and TRBJ1-2; TRBD1 matches 8 bases. V shed 6 bases, J shed 5 bases, and the junction held 6 bases outside the gene matches. Germline-derived CDR1 and CDR2 are SGHRS and YFSETQ. This CDR3 is 13 amino acids long. The CDR3 region is CASTEDRAYGYTF. CDR3 sequence (DNA): TGCGCCAGCACCGAGGACAGGGCATATGGCTACACCTTC.

V gene TRBV4-2 combines with J gene TRBJ2-7, with D possibly TRBD2 on 6 matching bases. The CDR3 totals 15 residues. The germline V and J ends were trimmed by 0 bases and 2 bases, with 11 bases remaining between them. From germline, CDR1 is LGHNA and CDR2 YNFKEQ. DNA of the CDR3: TGTGCCAGCAGCCAAGAACTAGCTCCCGCCTACGAGCAGTACTTC. The encoded protein is CASSQELAPAYEQYF.

The rearrangement uses TRBV5-1 and TRBJ1-3; tentatively, D is TRBD1 (5 bases). The ends were cut back, 0 bases at V and 4 bases at J, with 5 bases in the middle. Germline CDR1 and CDR2: SGHRS and YFSETQ. The length of the CDR3 is 13 residues. This CDR3 reads CASSLEGGNTIYF. The CDR3 coding sequence is TGCGCCAGCAGCTTGGAGGGGGGAAACACCATATATTTT.

This clone was seen only a few times. The rearrangement links TRBV7-2 to TRBJ2-5; 10 nucleotides agree with TRBD1. The ends lost 4 bases at V and 5 bases at J; junction bases unmatched: 4. Germline V gene sequence: CDR1 SGHTA, CDR2 FQGNSA. The CDR3 runs to 14 residues. The CDR3 loop is CASSWDRGVETQYF. DNA for the CDR3: TGTGCCAGCAGCTGGGACAGGGGCGTCGAGACCCAGTACTTC. Looking up the rest from reference TRBV7-2 and TRBJ2-5 gives the full variable domain: GAGVSQSPSNKVTEKGKDVELRCDPISGHTALYWYRQSLGQGLEFLIYFQGNSAPDKSGLPSDRFSAERTGGSVSTLTIQRTQQEDSAVYLCASSWDRGVETQYFGPGTRLLVL.

The chain recombines TRBV7-9 with TRBJ1-4; D remains unclear. This CDR3 region has 15 residues. V was pared by 1 base and J by 7 bases, with 13 bases between. Germline V gene sequence: CDR1 SEHNR, CDR2 FQNEAQ (reference sequence). The CDR3, as DNA: TGTGCCAGCAGCTTAGGAGGGCTTCGGGGTGAAAAACTGTTTTTT. It yields the protein CASSLGGLRGEKLFF.

The rearrangement uses TRBV9 and TRBJ2-2; possibly TRBD1 for D (6 bases). The CDR3 loop spans 15 amino acids. V lost 3 bases and J 1 base, leaving 10 bases between the germline ends. CDR1 SGDLS and CDR2 YYNGEE come from the germline V gene. This CDR3 reads CASSGTVGNTGELFF. CDR3 DNA: TGTGCCAGCAGCGGGACAGTCGGGAACACCGGGGAGCTGTTTTTT.

This clone was detected once. The J gene is TRBJ2-3, the V gene TRBV29-1; D is perhaps TRBD1 (7 bases). V lost 1 base, J lost 4 bases, and 12 bases lay in between. This CDR3 is built from 14 residues. CDR1 SQVTM and CDR2 ANQGSEA come from the germline V gene. CDR3 DNA: TGCAGCGTTGAAGGGGGCAGGGGGGCAGATACGCAGTATTTT. Residues: CSVEGGRGADTQYF.

The V call is TRBV6-6, the J call TRBJ1-6; 7 bases match TRBD1. The CDR3 sequence is 15 residues long. V was clipped by 5 bases and J by 8 bases; unmatched bases: 9. In germline, CDR1 is MNHNY, CDR2 SVGAGI (reference sequence). The CDR3 region has the DNA TGTGCCAGCAGTCTTCAACAGGGGAGAGATTCACCCCTCCACTTT. Amino acids: CASSLQQGRDSPLHF.

The V call is TRBV14, the J call TRBJ1-2; 7 nucleotides align to TRBD1. CDR3 length: 14 amino acids. With 1 base clipped from V and 8 bases from J, the junction kept 7 bases outside the gene matches. Germline CDR1 is SGHDN and CDR2 is FVKESK. The CDR3 DNA reads as TGTGCCAGCAGCCAAGTAGCCAGGGGGGTCGGCTACACCTTC. The encoded protein is CASSQVARGVGYTF.

The CDR3: CASSFGLDGYNEQFF. The CDR3 DNA sequence: TGTGCCAGCAGCTTTGGACTAGATGGCTACAATGAGCAGTTCTTC. The chain uses TRBV7-2 and TRBJ2-1, with 7 bases matching TRBD2. The CDR3 runs 15 residues. The germline CDR1 and CDR2 sequences are SGHTA and FQGNSA. V lost 3 bases to trimming and J lost 3 bases; unmatched junction nucleotides: 5.

V and J are TRBV11-2 and TRBJ2-1, with TRBD1 matching over 8 bases. After removal of 1 base from V and 7 bases from J, the junction contained 9 bases not matched to a gene. The CDR3 spans 16 residues. CDR1 SGHAT and CDR2 FQNNGV come from the germline V gene. CDR3 loop: CASSLGAGGTLNEQFF. CDR3 sequence (DNA): TGTGCCAGCAGCTTAGGAGCAGGGGGCACACTTAATGAGCAGTTCTTC.

This clone was seen more than once but under ten times. This rearrangement joins TRBV5-1 to TRBJ2-7, with 8 bases aligning to TRBD2. Germline CDR1 is SGHRS and CDR2 is YFSETQ. After removal of 9 bases from V and 5 bases from J, the junction contained 10 bases not matched to a gene. There are 13 residues in the CDR3. CDR3 region: CATREGGRDEQYF. The CDR3 region has the DNA TGCGCCACCCGGGAGGGGGGCCGGGACGAGCAGTACTTC.

The chain combines TRBV3-1 (or the pseudogene TRBV3-2) with TRBJ2-3, with TRBD2 matching over 8 bases. V was pared by 4 bases and J by 2 bases, with 5 bases of the junction left unmatched. CDR3 size: 15 residues. Germline V CDR1 and CDR2: LGHDT, YNNKEL (reference sequence). The CDR3 DNA sequence: TGTGCCAGCAGCCCCCGGGGGGGACTCACAGATACGCAGTATTTT. This encodes CASSPRGGLTDTQYF.

The chain carries TRBV5-4 and TRBJ1-2, with 7 nucleotides matching TRBD1. In germline, CDR1 is SGHNT, CDR2 YYREEE (reference sequence). This CDR3 has 15 amino acids. The V and J ends lost 10 bases and 6 bases, in that order; junction bases with no gene match: 18. Here the CDR3 reads CAGVWDRGIEDGYTF. The CDR3 nucleotides are TGTGCCGGGGTCTGGGACAGAGGGATAGAAGATGGCTACACCTTC.

This sequence joins TRBV4-3 and TRBJ1-1; D is possibly TRBD1 (5 bases). The V end was cut by 4 bases, the J end by 0 bases, with 12 bases between. The CDR3 spans 15 residues. CDR1 is LGHNA and CDR2 is YSLEER in the germline V gene. The chain's CDR3 is CASSRNRLMNTEAFF. CDR3 bases: TGCGCCAGCAGCCGCAACAGGTTGATGAACACTGAAGCTTTCTTT.

The genes are TRBV24-1 and TRBJ2-1; 7 nucleotides match TRBD1. Germline lookup yields CDR1 KGHDR and CDR2 SFDVKD. V dropped 4 bases and J dropped 5; count of bases not matched to a gene: 7. The CDR3 runs to 15 residues. The CDR3 loop reads CATSETGTAHNEQFF. CDR3 DNA sequence: TGTGCCACCAGTGAAACCGGGACAGCACACAATGAGCAGTTCTTC.

The chain has TRBV7-2 and TRBJ2-1; a possible D gene is TRBD2 (5 bases). V shed 4 bases and J shed 8 bases, with 12 bases lying between them. CDR3 length equals 13 residues. CDR1 and CDR2 (germline): SGHTA, FQGNSA. CDR3 sequence (DNA): TGTGCCAGCAGCTACCGAGCGGTTTATGAGCAGTTCTTC. Protein: CASSYRAVYEQFF.

This clone was seen a handful of times. The gene calls are TRBV7-2 and TRBJ1-5, with a possible D match to TRBD1 (6 bases). This CDR3 region has 13 residues. Trimming shortened V by 1 base and J by 7 bases, and 8 bases separated the two germline ends. Germline CDR1 reads SGHTA; CDR2 reads FQGNSA. In DNA, the CDR3 is TGTGCCAGCAGCTTAGGACAGGTCCAGCCCCAGCATTTT. Translating gives CASSLGQVQPQHF.